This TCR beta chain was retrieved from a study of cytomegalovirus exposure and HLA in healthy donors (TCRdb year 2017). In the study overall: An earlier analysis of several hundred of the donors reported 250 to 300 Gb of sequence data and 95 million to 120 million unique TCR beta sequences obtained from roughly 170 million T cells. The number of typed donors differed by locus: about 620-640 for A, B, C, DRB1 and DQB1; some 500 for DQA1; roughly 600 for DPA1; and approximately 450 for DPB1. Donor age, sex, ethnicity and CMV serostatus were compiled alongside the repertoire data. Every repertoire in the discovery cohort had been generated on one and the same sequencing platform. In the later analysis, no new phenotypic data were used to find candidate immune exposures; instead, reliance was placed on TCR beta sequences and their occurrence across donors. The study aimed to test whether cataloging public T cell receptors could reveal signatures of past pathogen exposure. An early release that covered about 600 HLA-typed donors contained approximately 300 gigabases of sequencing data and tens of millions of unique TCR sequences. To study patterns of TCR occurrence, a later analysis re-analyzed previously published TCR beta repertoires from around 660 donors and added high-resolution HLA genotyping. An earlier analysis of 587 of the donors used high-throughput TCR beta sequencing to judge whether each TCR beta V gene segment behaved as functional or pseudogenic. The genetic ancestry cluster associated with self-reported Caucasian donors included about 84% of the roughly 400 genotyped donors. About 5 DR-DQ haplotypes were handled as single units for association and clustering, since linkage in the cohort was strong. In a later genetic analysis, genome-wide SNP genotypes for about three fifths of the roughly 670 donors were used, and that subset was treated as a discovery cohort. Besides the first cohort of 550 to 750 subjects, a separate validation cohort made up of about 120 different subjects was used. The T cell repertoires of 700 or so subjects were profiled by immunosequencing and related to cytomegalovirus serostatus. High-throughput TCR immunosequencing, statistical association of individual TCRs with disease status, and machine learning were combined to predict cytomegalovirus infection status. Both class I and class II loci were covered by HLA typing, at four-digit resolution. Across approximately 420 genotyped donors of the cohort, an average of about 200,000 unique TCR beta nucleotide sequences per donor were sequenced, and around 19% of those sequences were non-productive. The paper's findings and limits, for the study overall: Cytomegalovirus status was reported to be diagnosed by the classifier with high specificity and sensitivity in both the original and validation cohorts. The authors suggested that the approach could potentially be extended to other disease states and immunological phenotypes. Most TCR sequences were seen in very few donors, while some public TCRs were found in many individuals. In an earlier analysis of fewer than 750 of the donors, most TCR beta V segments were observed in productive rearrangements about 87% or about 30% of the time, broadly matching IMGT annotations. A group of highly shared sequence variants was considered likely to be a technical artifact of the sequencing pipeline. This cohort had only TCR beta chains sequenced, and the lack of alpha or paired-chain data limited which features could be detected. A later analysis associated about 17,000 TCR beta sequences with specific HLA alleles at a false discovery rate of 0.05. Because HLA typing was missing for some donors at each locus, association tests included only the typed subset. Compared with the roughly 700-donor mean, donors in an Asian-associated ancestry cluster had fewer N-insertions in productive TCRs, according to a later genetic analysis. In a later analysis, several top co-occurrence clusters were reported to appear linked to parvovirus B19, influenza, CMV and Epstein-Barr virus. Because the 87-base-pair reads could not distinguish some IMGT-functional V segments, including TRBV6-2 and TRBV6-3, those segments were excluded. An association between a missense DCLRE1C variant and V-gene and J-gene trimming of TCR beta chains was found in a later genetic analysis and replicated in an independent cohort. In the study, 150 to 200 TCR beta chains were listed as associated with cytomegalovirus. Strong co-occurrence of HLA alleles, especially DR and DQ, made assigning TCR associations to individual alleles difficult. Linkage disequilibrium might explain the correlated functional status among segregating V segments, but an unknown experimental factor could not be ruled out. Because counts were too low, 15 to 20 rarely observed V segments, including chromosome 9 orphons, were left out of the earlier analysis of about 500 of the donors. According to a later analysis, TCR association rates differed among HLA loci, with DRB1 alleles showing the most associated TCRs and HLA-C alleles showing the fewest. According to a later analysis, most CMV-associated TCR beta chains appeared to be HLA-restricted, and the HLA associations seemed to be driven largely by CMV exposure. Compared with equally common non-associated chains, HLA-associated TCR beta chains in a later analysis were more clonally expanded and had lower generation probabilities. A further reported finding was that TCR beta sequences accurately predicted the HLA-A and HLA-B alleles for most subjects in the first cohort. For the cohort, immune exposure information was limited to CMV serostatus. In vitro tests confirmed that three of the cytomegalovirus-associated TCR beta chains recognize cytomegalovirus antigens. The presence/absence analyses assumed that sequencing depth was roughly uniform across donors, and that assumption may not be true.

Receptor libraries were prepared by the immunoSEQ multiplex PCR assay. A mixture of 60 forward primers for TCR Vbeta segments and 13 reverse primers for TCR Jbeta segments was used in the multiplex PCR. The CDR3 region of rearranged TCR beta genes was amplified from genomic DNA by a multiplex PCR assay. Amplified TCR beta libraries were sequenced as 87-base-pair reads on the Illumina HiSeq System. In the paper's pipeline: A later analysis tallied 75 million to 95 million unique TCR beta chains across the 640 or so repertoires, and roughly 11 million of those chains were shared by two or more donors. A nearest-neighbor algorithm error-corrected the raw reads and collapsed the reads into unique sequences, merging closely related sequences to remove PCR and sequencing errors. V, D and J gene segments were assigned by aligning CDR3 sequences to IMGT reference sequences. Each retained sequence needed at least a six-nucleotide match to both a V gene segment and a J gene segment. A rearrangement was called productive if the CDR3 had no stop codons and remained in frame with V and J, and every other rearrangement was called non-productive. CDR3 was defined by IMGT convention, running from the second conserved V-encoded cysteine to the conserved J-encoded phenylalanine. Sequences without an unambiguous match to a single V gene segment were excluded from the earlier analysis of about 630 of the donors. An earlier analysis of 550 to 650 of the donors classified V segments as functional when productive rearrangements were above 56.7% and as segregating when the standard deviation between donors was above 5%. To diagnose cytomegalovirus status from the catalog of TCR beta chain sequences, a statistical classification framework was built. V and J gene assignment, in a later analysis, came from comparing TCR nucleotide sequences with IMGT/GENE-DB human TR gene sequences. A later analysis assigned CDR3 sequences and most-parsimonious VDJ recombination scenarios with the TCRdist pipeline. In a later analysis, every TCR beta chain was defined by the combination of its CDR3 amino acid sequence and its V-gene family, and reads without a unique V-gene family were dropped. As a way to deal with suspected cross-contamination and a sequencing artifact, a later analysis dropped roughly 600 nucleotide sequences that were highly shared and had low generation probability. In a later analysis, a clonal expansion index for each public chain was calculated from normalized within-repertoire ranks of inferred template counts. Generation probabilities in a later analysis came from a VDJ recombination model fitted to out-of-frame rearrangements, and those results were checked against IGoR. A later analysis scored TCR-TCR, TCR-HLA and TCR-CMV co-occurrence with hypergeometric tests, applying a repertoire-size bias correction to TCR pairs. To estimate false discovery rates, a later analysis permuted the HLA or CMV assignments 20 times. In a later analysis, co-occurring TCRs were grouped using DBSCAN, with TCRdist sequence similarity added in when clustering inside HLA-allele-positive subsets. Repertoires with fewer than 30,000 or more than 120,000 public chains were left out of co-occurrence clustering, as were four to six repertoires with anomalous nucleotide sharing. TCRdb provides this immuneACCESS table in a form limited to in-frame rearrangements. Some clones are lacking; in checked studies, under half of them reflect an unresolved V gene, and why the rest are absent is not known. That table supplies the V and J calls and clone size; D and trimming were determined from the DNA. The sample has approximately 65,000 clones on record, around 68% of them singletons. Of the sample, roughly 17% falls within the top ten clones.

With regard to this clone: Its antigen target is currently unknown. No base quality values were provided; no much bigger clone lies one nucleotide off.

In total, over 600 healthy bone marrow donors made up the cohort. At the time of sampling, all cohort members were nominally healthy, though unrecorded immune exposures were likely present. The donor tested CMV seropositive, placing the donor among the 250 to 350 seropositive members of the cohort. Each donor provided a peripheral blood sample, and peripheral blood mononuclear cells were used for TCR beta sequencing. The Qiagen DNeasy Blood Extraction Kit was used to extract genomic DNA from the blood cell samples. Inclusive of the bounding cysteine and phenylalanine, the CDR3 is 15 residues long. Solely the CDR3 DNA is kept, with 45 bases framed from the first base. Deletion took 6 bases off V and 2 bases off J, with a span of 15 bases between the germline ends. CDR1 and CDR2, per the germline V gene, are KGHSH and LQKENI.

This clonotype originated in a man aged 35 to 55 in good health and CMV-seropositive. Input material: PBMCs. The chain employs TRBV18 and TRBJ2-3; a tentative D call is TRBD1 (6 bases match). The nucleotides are TGTGCCAGCTCGCCAACAGGGATTACCACAGATACGCAGTATTTT. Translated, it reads CASSPTGITTDTQYF.